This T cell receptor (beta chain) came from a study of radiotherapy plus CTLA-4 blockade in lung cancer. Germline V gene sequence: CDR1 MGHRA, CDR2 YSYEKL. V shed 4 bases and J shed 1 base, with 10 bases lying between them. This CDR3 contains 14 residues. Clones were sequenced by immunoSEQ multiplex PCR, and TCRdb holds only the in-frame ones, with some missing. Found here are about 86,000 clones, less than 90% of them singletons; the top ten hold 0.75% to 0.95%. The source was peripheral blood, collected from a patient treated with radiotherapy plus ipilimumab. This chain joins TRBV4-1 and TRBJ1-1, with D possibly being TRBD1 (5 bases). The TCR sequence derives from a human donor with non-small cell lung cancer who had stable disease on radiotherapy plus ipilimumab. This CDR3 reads CASSLEGANTEAFF. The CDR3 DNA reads TGCGCCAGCAGCCTCGAAGGGGCGAACACTGAAGCTTTCTTT.